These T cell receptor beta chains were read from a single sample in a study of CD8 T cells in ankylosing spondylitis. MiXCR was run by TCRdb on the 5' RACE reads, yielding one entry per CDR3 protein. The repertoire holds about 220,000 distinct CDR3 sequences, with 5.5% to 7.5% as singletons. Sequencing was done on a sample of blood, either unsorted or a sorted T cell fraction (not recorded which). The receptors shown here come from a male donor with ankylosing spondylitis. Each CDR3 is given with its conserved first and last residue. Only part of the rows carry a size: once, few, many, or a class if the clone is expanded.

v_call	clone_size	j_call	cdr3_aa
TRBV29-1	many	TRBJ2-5	CSVVYQETQYF
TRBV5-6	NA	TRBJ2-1	CASKASGLSYNEQFF
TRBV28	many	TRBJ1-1	CASSFRAVTEAFF
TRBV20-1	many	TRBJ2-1	CSATTSGRAIYNEQFF
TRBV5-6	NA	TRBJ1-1	CASSALTENTEAFF
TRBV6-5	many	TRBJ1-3	CASSYSRPGTGGSGNTIYF
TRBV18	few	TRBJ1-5	CASSPSNRGNQPQHF
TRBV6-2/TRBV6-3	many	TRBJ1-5	CASSGQGSFQPQHF
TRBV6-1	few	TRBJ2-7	CASTLEVYPLAYEQYF
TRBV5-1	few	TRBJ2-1	CASSLVIANNEQFF
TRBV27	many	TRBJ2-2	CASSFPNGELFF
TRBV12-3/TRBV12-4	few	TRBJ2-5	CASSFAGLQETQYF
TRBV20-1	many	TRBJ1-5	CSARGAPGRRNQPQHF
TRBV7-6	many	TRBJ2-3	CASSQKRGITDTQYF
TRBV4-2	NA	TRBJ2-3	CASSQDASGRTDTQDF
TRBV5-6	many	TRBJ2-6	CASSSVLRSGANVLTF
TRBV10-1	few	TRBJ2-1	CASSEGHGAGEQFF
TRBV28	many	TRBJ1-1	CASSLGPGRENTEAFF
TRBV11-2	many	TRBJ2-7	CASSAGLAEGVYEQYF
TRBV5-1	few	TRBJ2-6	CASSTTGHLNSGANVLTF
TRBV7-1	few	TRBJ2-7	CASSYTSSYEQYF
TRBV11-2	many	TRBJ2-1	CASSLVLAGGPGLYYNEQFF
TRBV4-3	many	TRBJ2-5	CASSPGTSGQETQYF
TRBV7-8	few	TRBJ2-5	CASSPIGTGLQETQYF
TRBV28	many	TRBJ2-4	CASNPLGGGQDIQYF
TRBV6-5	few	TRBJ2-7	CASSYSTGGVHEQYF
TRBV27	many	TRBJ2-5	CASSPSSGGAETQYF
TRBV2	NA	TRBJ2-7	CASSGTRDYEQYF
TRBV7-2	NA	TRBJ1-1	CASSHLPLGLNTEAFF
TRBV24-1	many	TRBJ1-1	CATRGDRENTEAFF
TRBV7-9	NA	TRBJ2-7	CASSETGGALWEQYF
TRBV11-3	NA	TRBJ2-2	CASSFSSAPGTGELFF
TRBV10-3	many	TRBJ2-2	CAIMSGGANTGELFF
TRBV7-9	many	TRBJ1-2	CASRGSRDKPNYGYTF
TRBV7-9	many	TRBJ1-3	CALRGSGNTIYF
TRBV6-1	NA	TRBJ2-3	CASSEALKGITDTQYF
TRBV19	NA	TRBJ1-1	CASRDFNPNTEAFF
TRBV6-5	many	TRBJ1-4	CASSSTDEKLFF
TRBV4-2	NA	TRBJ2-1	CASSQDRGLAGIEQFF
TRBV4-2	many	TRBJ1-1	CASSQEWWGQGQDTEAFF
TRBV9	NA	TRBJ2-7	CASSMEGYYEQYF
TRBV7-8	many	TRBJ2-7	CASRQGGYEQYF
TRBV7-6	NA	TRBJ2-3	CASSVSGGTDTQYF
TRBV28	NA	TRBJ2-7	CASSLSGGARYEQYF
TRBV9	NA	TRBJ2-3	CASSVDGKLLTDTQYF
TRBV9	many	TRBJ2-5	CASSPRTRGETQYF
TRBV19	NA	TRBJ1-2	CASSTALAGGYTF
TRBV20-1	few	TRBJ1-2	CSARYGGAGYGYTF
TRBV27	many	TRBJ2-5	CASSPGTPQETQYF
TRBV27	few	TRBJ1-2	CASSNRGHYGYTF